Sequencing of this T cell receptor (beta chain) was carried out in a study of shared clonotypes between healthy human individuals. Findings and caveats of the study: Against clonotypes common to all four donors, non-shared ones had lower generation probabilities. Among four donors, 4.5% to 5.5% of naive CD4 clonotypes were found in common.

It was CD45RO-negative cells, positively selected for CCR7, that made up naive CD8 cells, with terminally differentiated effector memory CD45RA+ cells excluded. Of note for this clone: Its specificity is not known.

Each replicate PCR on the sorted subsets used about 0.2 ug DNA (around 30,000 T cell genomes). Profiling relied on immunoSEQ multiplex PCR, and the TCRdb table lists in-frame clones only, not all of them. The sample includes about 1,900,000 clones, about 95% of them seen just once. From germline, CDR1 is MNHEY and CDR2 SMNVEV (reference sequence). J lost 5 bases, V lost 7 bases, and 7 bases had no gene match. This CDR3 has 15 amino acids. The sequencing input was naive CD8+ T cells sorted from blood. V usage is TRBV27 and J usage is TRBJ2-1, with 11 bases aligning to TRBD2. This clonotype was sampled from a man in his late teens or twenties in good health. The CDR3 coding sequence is TGTGCCAGCAACCGACTAGCGGGACTGGACAATGAGCAGTTCTTC. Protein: CASNRLAGLDNEQFF.